A single sample gave rise to the 20 T cell receptor beta chains below, sequenced in a study of tumor-infiltrating lymphocytes in primary liver carcinoma. Joint extraction of RNA and DNA used 20-30 mg of bulk tissue that was unsorted. The input was approximately 500 ng total RNA; TCR beta cDNA was made from it with a constant-region primer. Three nested multiplex PCR rounds, a slightly modified ARM-PCR method, built the TCR beta libraries. Forward primers for TRBV1-TRBV30 and a C-beta reverse primer served the first two PCR rounds, at about 10 cycles each. TCRdb re-called the multiplex PCR reads through MiXCR, storing one row per CDR3 protein. Here the sample spans 50,000 or so distinct CDR3 sequences, around 77% being singletons. The specimen was liver tumor tissue from sampling region 5. As for subset: tumor region T5, tumor centre. These receptor sequences come from a man aged 35 to 55 with primary liver carcinoma and hepatitis B virus infection.

The gene calls are TRBV6-6 and TRBJ2-3; maybe TRBD1 (5 bases). The J call is doubtful: the DNA matches TRBJ1-5 better. This CDR3 has 18 residues. Germline CDR1 reads MNHNY; CDR2 reads SVGAGI (reference sequence). The CDR3 loop reads CASSTGTSGRVFPDTQHF. In DNA form, the CDR3 reads TGTGCCAGCAGCACCGGGACTAGCGGGAGGGTCTTCCCGGATACGCAGCATTTT.

Turning to this clonotype: Here the CDR3 omits its conserved ending phenylalanine or tryptophan, so a read error is the likely source. The chain couples TRBV11-3 to TRBJ2-1; D gene ambiguous. CDR1 is SGHNT and CDR2 is YENEEA in the germline V gene. The CDR3 runs 12 residues. CDR3 nucleotide sequence: TGCGCCAGCTGCTTAAATGCCAATGAGCAGTTCCTC. This encodes CASCLNANEQFL.

This clonotype was observed a handful of times. Given the absence of the conserved phenylalanine or tryptophan at the CDR3 end, a read error is likely. The genes are TRBV4-2 and TRBJ1-1; tentative D call: TRBD1 (5 bases). The CDR3 is 14 residues long. Germline CDR1 LGHNA, CDR2 YNFKEQ. The CDR3 reads CASSLAGGNTGAFL. DNA for the CDR3: TGTGCCAGCAGCCTGGCTGGGGGAAACACTGGAGCTTTCCTT.

To note about this clonotype: The junction does not match germline at one end; this may be a read error. The chain is built from TRBV12-3 or TRBV12-4 and TRBJ2-3; 12 nucleotides agree with TRBD2. This CDR3 comprises 16 residues. The CDR3 DNA reads as TGTGCCAGCAGCCGTCGGACTAGCGGGAACACAGATACGCAATATTTT. It translates to CASSRRTSGNTDTQYF.

This clonotype was counted between two and nine times. Compared with germline, one end of the junction differs, possibly owing to a read error. The chain uses TRBV6-2 or TRBV6-3 and TRBJ2-7; D remains ambiguous. Germline CDR1 MNHEY, CDR2 SVGEGT. CDR3 length: 13 residues. The CDR3 protein is CASSYEVFYEQYF. CDR3 nucleotides: TGTGCCAGCAGTTACGAGGTATTCTACGAGCAGTACTTT.

In regard to this clonotype: The CDR3 end shows no conserved phenylalanine or tryptophan, and so a read error is likely. The V call is TRBV4-2, the J call TRBJ2-1; weak D call: TRBD2 (5 bases). The CDR3 sequence is 18 residues long. CDR1 is LGHNA and CDR2 is YNFKEQ in the germline V gene. CDR3: CATSQDSLPGSPSGEQFL. In nucleotides, the CDR3 is TGTGCCACCAGCCAAGATAGTCTACCGGGGAGCCCGTCCGGGGAGCAGTTCTTA.

V usage is TRBV6-5 and J usage is TRBJ1-1; D is unclear. The germline V and J ends were trimmed by 6 bases and 2 bases, with 10 bases remaining between them. Germline V gene lookup returns CDR1 MNHEY and CDR2 SVGAGI. This CDR3 comprises 13 residues. The CDR3 DNA reads as TGTGCCAGCAGGTGGCCTGTAAACACTGAAGCTTTCTTT. Translated: CASRWPVNTEAFF.

Notes on this clonotype: At one boundary the junction diverges from the germline segment, which might be a read error. The V call is TRBV19, the J call TRBJ2-1; D ambiguous. CDR1 is LNHDA, CDR2 SQIVND, per germline (reference sequence). The CDR3 has 11 amino acids. The chain's CDR3 is CASQAYKEQFF. The CDR3 DNA is TGTGCCAGTCAGGCATACAAAGAGCAGTTCTTC.

In the case of this clonotype: A junction end diverges from the germline sequence, so it may reflect a read error. The J gene is TRBJ2-3, the V gene TRBV6-5; 11 nucleotides align to TRBD2. In germline, CDR1 is MNHEY, CDR2 SVGAGI. This CDR3 has 15 amino acids. CDR3: CASNLRLAGTDTQYF. DNA of the CDR3: TGTGCCAGCAACCTAAGACTAGCGGGAACAGATACGCAATATTTT.

The CDR3 sequence is CAISKDGSPFHF. In DNA, the CDR3 is TGTGCCATCAGTAAAGACGGATCACCCTTTCACTTT. The genes are TRBV10-3 and TRBJ1-6; no firm D call. V was shortened by 5 bases and J by 19 bases, with 18 bases between the two germline ends. Germline CDR1 reads ENHRY; CDR2 reads SYGVKD. The CDR3 length is 12 residues.

This clonotype was observed many times. V usage is TRBV21-1 and J usage is TRBJ2-7; TRBD2 is the table's D call and was not checked against the DNA. TRBV21-1 is tagged as a pseudogene. There are 16 residues in the CDR3. CDR3 sequence (DNA): TGTGCCAGCAGCAAAGCGCTAGCGGGAGGATGGTACGAGCAGTACTTC. It is translated as CASSKALAGGWYEQYF.

The V and J genes are TRBV5-1 and TRBJ2-7; no clear D. The CDR3 spans 15 residues. From germline, CDR1 is SGHRS and CDR2 YFSETQ. V was shortened by 8 bases and J by 1 base, with 19 bases between the two germline ends. The CDR3 DNA sequence: TGCGCCAGTAGCCGATCGAGCTGGAGATCCTACGAGCAGTACTTC. Amino acid sequence: CASSRSSWRSYEQYF.

This clonotype was recorded at least ten times. The V gene is TRBV20-1, the J gene TRBJ1-4; D possibly corresponds to TRBD1 (5 bases). The CDR3 covers 13 residues. CDR1 and CDR2 (germline): DFQATT, SNEGSKA (reference sequence). V was trimmed by 5 bases and J by 8 bases, leaving 15 bases between them. CDR3 sequence reads: CSAGDAVEEKLFF. CDR3 DNA sequence: TGCAGTGCTGGGGACGCGGTGGAGGAAAAACTGTTTTTT.

V is TRBV14 and J is TRBJ1-3; D unclear. The CDR3 has 17 amino acids. Trimming removed 1 base at V and 4 bases at J, with 17 bases between. Germline V gene sequence: CDR1 SGHDN, CDR2 FVKESK. CDR3 amino acids: CASSQVPGGVPGNTIYF. DNA of the CDR3: TGTGCCAGCAGCCAAGTTCCGGGCGGGGTGCCGGGAAACACCATATATTTT.

The table lists this clonotype with a few counts. The chain carries TRBV20-1 and TRBJ2-5; D tentatively fits TRBD1 or TRBD2 (5 bases each). CDR1 and CDR2 from the germline V gene are DFQATT and SNEGSKA (reference sequence). CDR3 size: 14 residues. The V gene lost 8 bases and the J gene lost 2 bases, with 18 bases spanning the gap. The CDR3 nucleotides are TGCAGTACCAGGGCAGGGTCGGGGCAAGAGACCCAGTACTTC. This codes for CSTRAGSGQETQYF.

For this clonotype: One end of the junction fails to match germline, which may point to a read error. The chain employs TRBV6-5 and TRBJ2-7; D may be TRBD1 (5 bases). The CDR3 consists of 14 residues. Germline lookup yields CDR1 MNHEY and CDR2 SVGAGI. The CDR3 DNA follows: TGTGCCAGCAGGCTGATGACAGCTACCTACGGGCAGTACTTC. Amino acids: CASRLMTATYGQYF.

Notes on this clonotype: This CDR3 fails to terminate in the conserved phenylalanine or tryptophan, so it likely reflects a read error. The chain joins TRBV6-6 to TRBJ2-4; 8 bases match TRBD1. Germline-derived CDR1 and CDR2 are MNHNY and SVGAGI (reference sequence). The CDR3 is 15 residues long. With V trimmed by 11 bases and J by 7 bases, 16 bases remained unmatched. This CDR3 reads CAGWPGQGARNIQYL. In nucleotides, the CDR3 is TGTGCCGGCTGGCCAGGACAGGGTGCTAGGAACATTCAGTACCTC.

As concerns this clonotype: Because the CDR3 is missing its conserved closing phenylalanine or tryptophan, this is likely a read error. The chain carries TRBV11-2 and TRBJ2-2; D is ambiguous. The CDR3 has 15 amino acids. Germline loops: CDR1 SGHAT, CDR2 FQNNGV. The ends were cut back, 1 base at V and 2 bases at J, with 8 bases in the middle. Here the CDR3 reads CASSLATGNTGELFV. DNA of the CDR3: TGTGCCAGCAGCTTAGCGACGGGTAACACCGGGGAGCTGTTTGTT.

As to this clonotype: Compared with germline, one end of the junction differs, possibly owing to a read error. The chain uses TRBV4-2 and TRBJ2-3; D is perhaps TRBD2 (5 bases). The germline CDR1 and CDR2 sequences are LGHNA and YNFKEQ. The CDR3 covers 19 residues. CDR3 amino acids: CASSQGLRLVGVGTDTQYF. In nucleotides, the CDR3 is TGTGCCAGCAGTCAAGGATTGCGGCTAGTGGGAGTTGGGACAGATACGCAGTATTTT.

This clonotype was detected only a few times. Just one base apart from a much larger clone, this may be a read error. This rearrangement joins TRBV30 to TRBJ2-3; 10 positions match TRBD2. V lost 2 bases, J lost 14 bases, and 4 bases stayed unmatched. Germline lookup yields CDR1 GTSNPN and CDR2 SVGIG (reference sequence). The CDR3 contains 11 residues. The CDR3 here is CAWSPAGGRYF. The CDR3, as DNA: TGTGCCTGGAGTCCAGCGGGAGGGCGGTATTTT. The whole variable domain, filled in from reference TRBV30 and TRBJ2-3, reads SQTIHQWPATLVQPVGSPLSLECTVEGTSNPNLYWYRQAAGRGLQLLFYSVGIGQISSEVPQNLSASRPQDRQFILSSKKLLLSDSGFYLCAWSPAGGRYFGPGTRLTVL.